These 26 T cell receptor beta chains came from one sample sequenced in a study of T-cell memory formation after mild COVID-19. TCRdb redid the calling of the 5' RACE reads with MiXCR, one entry per CDR3 protein. This table holds about 140,000 distinct CDR3 sequences, 14% found once. The sequenced sample was PBMCs or a T cell subset sorted from them (not recorded which). These receptors all stem from an adult woman who had mild COVID-19 (a few samples of this study predate the infection). Cell type and time point are not known.

The chain has TRBV10-3 and TRBJ1-6; no clear D. Trimming took off 0 bases at V and 14 bases at J, with 14 bases between the two ends. There are 14 residues in the CDR3. Germline CDR1 ENHRY, CDR2 SYGVKD. The chain's CDR3 is CAISESAPGTALHF. The CDR3 DNA reads TGTGCCATCAGTGAGTCAGCCCCGGGAACGGCCCTCCACTTT.

This clonotype was seen a few times. The CDR3: CASAGQINQPQHF. The CDR3 DNA is TGTGCCAGCGCCGGACAAATCAATCAGCCCCAGCATTTT. The V and J genes are TRBV6-6 and TRBJ1-5, with D maybe TRBD1 (5 bases). Trimming cost V 8 bases and J 3 bases, with 11 bases left between them. The CDR3 extends over 13 amino acids. Germline assignment: CDR1 MNHNY and CDR2 SVGAGI (reference sequence).

This clonotype has a handful of counts. V is TRBV4-3 and J is TRBJ2-1; 7 bases match TRBD2. Germline CDR1 reads LGHNA; CDR2 reads YSLEER. V lost 1 base and J lost 6; bases outside the gene matches: 12. CDR3 size: 17 residues. CDR3 region: CASSQVGGSMRPNEQFF. The CDR3 coding sequence is TGCGCCAGCAGCCAAGTGGGGGGGTCAATGCGCCCCAATGAGCAGTTCTTC.

In this sample, this clonotype turned up a few times. The J gene is TRBJ2-3, the V gene TRBV30, with TRBD1 identical over 11 bases. The length of the CDR3 is 15 residues. Trimming cost V 0 bases and J 6 bases; bases outside gene matches: 5. Germline CDR1 and CDR2: GTSNPN and SVGIG (reference sequence). Written as DNA, the CDR3 is TGTGCCTGGAGTGTGGACAGGGGGCTTGCCGATACGCAGTATTTT. This translates into CAWSVDRGLADTQYF.

The chain carries TRBV4-1 and TRBJ1-6, with TRBD1 identical over 8 bases. The CDR3 runs to 17 residues. The V gene's germline CDR1 is MGHRA and CDR2 YSYEKL. The ends lost 1 base at V and 4 bases at J; junction bases unmatched: 6. This CDR3 reads CASSQVGTGPYNSPLHF. The DNA for the CDR3 is TGCGCCAGCAGCCAAGTTGGGACAGGTCCTTATAATTCACCCCTCCACTTT.

This clonotype was detected many times. The chain uses TRBV7-3 and TRBJ1-2, with 8 bases lining up with TRBD1. Germline trimming cut 5 bases from V and 4 bases from J; bases unmatched to any gene: 3. The germline gives CDR1 SGHTA, CDR2 FQGTGA. The CDR3 is made up of 13 amino acids. CDR3 sequence (DNA): TGTGCCAGCAGCCCTGGACAGGGCTATGGCTACACCTTC. Protein product: CASSPGQGYGYTF. Using reference TRBV7-3 and TRBJ1-2 for the parts outside the CDR3, the full variable domain is GAGVSQTPSNKVTEKGKYVELRCDPISGHTALYWYRQSLGQGPEFLIYFQGTGAADDSGLPNDRFFAVRPEGSVSTLKIQRTERGDSAVYLCASSPGQGYGYTFGSGTRLTVV.

The DNA of the CDR3 is TGCGCCAGCAGCTTCAAAGGGACGGATTCACCCCTCCACTTT. Its translation: CASSFKGTDSPLHF. The rearrangement joins TRBV5-1 to TRBJ1-6; perhaps TRBD1 as D (5 bases). The germline gives CDR1 SGHRS, CDR2 YFSETQ. V was pared by 2 bases and J by 8 bases, with 11 bases between. The CDR3 has 14 residues.

This clonotype was counted a few times. The chain recombines TRBV11-1 with TRBJ1-1; D remains unclear. V lost 1 base and J 1 base, leaving 7 bases between the germline ends. The CDR3 has 14 amino acids. CDR1 SGHAT and CDR2 FQDESV come from the germline V gene (reference sequence). As DNA, the CDR3 is TGTGCCAGCAGCTTAGTCACGGGGAACACTGAAGCTTTCTTT. Protein product: CASSLVTGNTEAFF. Filled out from reference TRBV11-1 and TRBJ1-1, the complete variable domain reads EAEVAQSPRYKITEKSQAVAFWCDPISGHATLYWYRQILGQGPELLVQFQDESVVDDSQLPKDRFSAERLKGVDSTLKIQPAELGDSAMYLCASSLVTGNTEAFFGQGTRLTVV.

The chain couples TRBV3-1 to TRBJ1-4; 7 bases fit TRBD1. CDR1 LGHDT and CDR2 YNNKEL come from the germline V gene (reference sequence). Trimming at V came to 6 bases and at J to 5 bases, leaving 9 bases not matched to a gene. The CDR3 is made up of 15 amino acids. The DNA of the CDR3 is TGTGCCAGCAGATACAGGGGAAATAGGAATGAAAAACTGTTTTTT. This encodes CASRYRGNRNEKLFF.

This clonotype was counted between two and nine times. The rearrangement uses TRBV4-3 and TRBJ2-2; TRBD1 agrees at 9 bases. With V trimmed by 1 base and J by 3 bases, 6 bases remained unmatched. Germline loops: CDR1 LGHNA, CDR2 YSLEER. The CDR3 consists of 17 residues. CDR3 amino acids: CASSQAGQGYDTGELFF. The CDR3 DNA follows: TGCGCCAGCAGCCAAGCCGGACAGGGGTACGACACCGGGGAGCTGTTTTTT.

This clonotype appeared a few times. The chain combines TRBV7-9 with TRBJ1-1; TRBD1 matches at 7 bases. V lost 0 bases, J lost 5 bases, and 0 bases stayed unmatched. CDR3 size: 13 residues. CDR1 SEHNR and CDR2 FQNEAQ come from the germline V gene (reference sequence). The CDR3 DNA follows: TGTGCCAGCAGCTTAGCGACAGGGACTGAAGCTTTCTTT. Encoded protein: CASSLATGTEAFF.

V is TRBV27 and J is TRBJ1-6, with D possibly matching TRBD1 (6 bases). The germline V gene encodes CDR1 MNHEY and CDR2 SMNVEV (reference sequence). Trimming pared 5 bases from V and 10 bases from J, leaving 18 bases between. CDR3 length: 15 amino acids. In DNA form, the CDR3 reads TGTGCCAGCAGTACCTCACAGGGTGTCTTGTCACCCCTCCACTTT. It codes for CASSTSQGVLSPLHF.

The rearrangement uses TRBV7-2 and TRBJ2-7, with TRBD2 matching 8 bases. V shed 0 bases and J 2 bases; nucleotides not matched to a gene: 3. The CDR3 contains 15 residues. Germline V gene data show CDR1 as SGHTA and CDR2 as FQGNSA. CDR3 loop: CASSLASGGAYEQYF. Written as DNA, the CDR3 is TGTGCCAGCAGCTTAGCCAGCGGGGGCGCCTACGAGCAGTACTTC.

The chain uses TRBV5-5 and TRBJ1-5; 9 nucleotides agree with TRBD1. V was pared by 4 bases and J by 0 bases, with 14 bases of the junction left unmatched. This CDR3 spans 19 amino acids. The germline gives CDR1 SGHKS, CDR2 YYEKEE (reference sequence). The CDR3 sequence is CASSPGQGVPPYSNQPQHF. Here the CDR3 DNA reads TGTGCCAGCAGCCCGGGACAGGGTGTCCCACCGTATAGCAATCAGCCCCAGCATTTT.

This clonotype was detected only a few times. This rearrangement joins TRBV9 to TRBJ2-1; possible D gene TRBD1, 5 bases. The V gene lost 7 bases and the J gene lost 8 bases, with 19 bases spanning the gap. This CDR3 region has 14 residues. Germline CDR1 SGDLS, CDR2 YYNGEE. The CDR3 DNA sequence: TGTGCCAGCGGGGCGATGGCAGGATCGGATGAGCAGTTCTTC. This sequence encodes CASGAMAGSDEQFF.

The chain links TRBV2 to TRBJ1-1; 8 positions agree with TRBD1. The J segment lost 4 bases and the V segment lost 8 bases, leaving 6 bases of the junction unmatched. Per germline, CDR1 SNHLY and CDR2 FYNNEI. This CDR3 comprises 13 residues. The CDR3 coding sequence is TGTGCCAGCGGAACAGGGGGGGTCACTGAAGCTTTCTTT. Protein product: CASGTGGVTEAFF.

This clonotype was observed many times. This chain connects TRBV18 to TRBJ2-7; 9 nucleotides match TRBD1. The CDR3 consists of 14 residues. V shed 4 bases and J 7 bases; nucleotides not matched to a gene: 8. Germline-derived CDR1 and CDR2 are KGHSH and LQKENI. CDR3 loop: CASSREGQGREQYF. The CDR3 DNA is TGTGCCAGCTCACGGGAGGGACAGGGAAGGGAGCAGTACTTC.

The chain carries TRBV11-2 and TRBJ2-1; D not resolved. Trimming cost V 2 bases and J 3 bases, with 14 bases left between them. Germline-derived CDR1 and CDR2 are SGHAT and FQNNGV. The CDR3 consists of 16 residues. CDR3 region: CASSLLSPEYYNEQFF. CDR3 bases: TGTGCCAGCAGCTTATTGTCCCCGGAGTACTACAATGAGCAGTTCTTC.

This clonotype occurred many times. This rearrangement joins TRBV29-1 to TRBJ2-2; 8 bases line up with TRBD1. V lost 6 bases, J lost 2 bases, and 8 bases stayed unmatched. The CDR3 consists of 15 residues. Germline V lookup: CDR1 SQVTM, CDR2 ANQGSEA. The CDR3 reads CSVADRAFNTGELFF. The CDR3, as DNA: TGCAGCGTCGCGGACAGGGCCTTCAACACCGGGGAGCTGTTTTTT.

CDR3 coding DNA: TGCGCCAGCAGCGTACCGACGGACTCAAGGAACACTGAAGCTTTCTTT. This translates into CASSVPTDSRNTEAFF. This chain links TRBV5-1 with TRBJ1-1; the D is unclear. Germline CDR1 reads SGHRS; CDR2 reads YFSETQ. Trimming cost V 4 bases and J 1 base, with 17 bases left between them. This CDR3 is 16 amino acids long.

This clonotype was counted at least ten times. The chain is built from TRBV7-9 and TRBJ2-1, with 8 positions matching TRBD2. V shed 6 bases and J 2 bases; nucleotides not matched to a gene: 3. Germline assignment: CDR1 SEHNR and CDR2 FQNEAQ (reference sequence). The CDR3 consists of 14 residues. The CDR3 coding sequence is TGTGCCAGCAGGGAGCGGGAGACCTACAATGAGCAGTTCTTC. As protein: CASRERETYNEQFF.

This clonotype has only a few counts. The chain links TRBV5-1 to TRBJ2-1; 10 nucleotides match TRBD2. The germline gives CDR1 SGHRS, CDR2 YFSETQ. V shed 4 bases, J shed 2 bases, and the junction held 9 bases outside the gene matches. The CDR3 has 17 amino acids. CDR3 sequence reads: CASSELPSGRAYNEQFF. The CDR3 bases are TGCGCCAGCAGCGAGTTACCGAGCGGGAGGGCCTACAATGAGCAGTTCTTC.

Only a few counts were recorded for this clonotype. This sequence joins TRBV20-1 and TRBJ2-2; TRBD2 aligns across 7 bases. From germline, CDR1 is DFQATT and CDR2 SNEGSKA (reference sequence). After removal of 6 bases from V and 4 bases from J, the junction contained 11 bases not matched to a gene. The CDR3 loop spans 15 amino acids. The CDR3 sequence: CSARGSGKVTGELFF. CDR3 DNA sequence: TGCAGTGCCCGAGGGAGCGGGAAGGTCACCGGGGAGCTGTTTTTT.

This clonotype was observed a few times. The chain is built from TRBV5-1 and TRBJ2-2; possible D gene TRBD2, 5 bases. Germline values: CDR1 SGHRS, CDR2 YFSETQ. The CDR3 runs 14 residues. Trimming took 3 bases from V and 4 from J, leaving 10 bases between them. CDR3 DNA: TGCGCCAGCAGCTCACGGGGTAGCACCGGGGAGCTGTTTTTT. Residues: CASSSRGSTGELFF.

The V gene is TRBV4-1, the J gene TRBJ2-3; D remains ambiguous. Trimming took off 4 bases at V and 0 bases at J, with 8 bases between the two ends. The CDR3 runs 14 residues. From germline, CDR1 is MGHRA and CDR2 YSYEKL. In DNA form, the CDR3 reads TGCGCCAGCAGCCCAGGACGTAGCACAGATACGCAGTATTTT. This translates into CASSPGRSTDTQYF.

This clonotype has just a few counts. The gene calls are TRBV20-1 and TRBJ2-3; TRBD2 matches 7 bases. With 4 bases clipped from V and 4 bases from J, the junction kept 11 bases outside the gene matches. This CDR3 comprises 15 residues. CDR1 DFQATT and CDR2 SNEGSKA come from the germline V gene (reference sequence). CDR3 sequence: CSAKMLAGDPDTQYF. DNA of the CDR3: TGCAGTGCTAAAATGCTGGCGGGAGACCCAGATACGCAGTATTTT.